This T cell receptor (beta chain) was sequenced during a study of shared clonotypes between healthy human individuals. About the study: Used for every donor were three CD4 naive, three CD4 memory, two CD8 naive and one CD8 memory plate.

Details on this clone: Its target is unknown. In the same sample, other DNA sequences code for this CDR3.

The study separated CD4+ cells into CD45RA+ naive and CD45RA-negative memory subsets. The V gene lost 2 bases and the J gene lost 3 bases, with 12 bases spanning the gap. This CDR3 is 15 amino acids long. The germline CDR1 and CDR2 sequences are WSHSY and SAAADI. Assay used: immunoSEQ multiplex PCR; TCRdb lists only in-frame clones, some missing. Among some 900,000 clones listed, 60% to 85% were seen once. Overall study results and limits: When compared with the clonotypes that were shared by all four sorted-subset donors, the non-shared clonotypes turned out to have lower generation probabilities.

The sequenced material came from memory CD4+ T cells sorted from blood. Described subset: CD45RA-negative fraction. This sequence joins TRBV10-2 and TRBJ2-3; tentatively, D is TRBD2 (7 bases). The TCR sequence derives from a man younger than 35 in good health. CDR3 region: CASSEGGGRTDTQYF. As DNA, the CDR3 is TGCGCCAGCAGTGAGGGGGGGGGCCGGACAGATACGCAGTATTTT.